This T cell receptor beta chain was profiled in a study of PD-1 blockade in classical Hodgkin lymphoma. Study conclusions and caveats: Patients who responded completely had about the same baseline diversity as newly diagnosed patients. Newly diagnosed patients were reported to start with lower TCR diversity than healthy donors. At C4D1, TCR diversity had climbed significantly for CD4+ cells, though not for CD8+ cells.

CDR3 length equals 15 residues. On this clone itself: Its matching antigen is unknown.

The table came from immunoSEQ multiplex PCR; TCRdb's copy has only in-frame clones and leaves some out. The sample contains some 10,000 clones, over 80% of which appear only once. Noted time point: cycle 4 day 1 (C4D1), after less than 7 weeks of nivolumab. Relapse after autologous stem cell transplantation occurred in every patient, and brentuximab vedotin exposure varied. Magnetic negative selection of thawed PBMCs was the method by which CD4+ T cells were purified. The sequence came from a human donor with classical Hodgkin lymphoma. The sequencing here drew on CD4+ T cells from blood, taken before the fourth cycle of nivolumab. The chain combines TRBV21-1 with TRBJ2-4; TRBD1 reflects the table's D call only, with no check against the DNA. TRBV21-1 is a known pseudogene. CDR3 coding DNA: TGTGCCAGCGTCAAGACAGTACTAGCCAAAAACATTCAGTACTTC. This encodes CASVKTVLAKNIQYF.